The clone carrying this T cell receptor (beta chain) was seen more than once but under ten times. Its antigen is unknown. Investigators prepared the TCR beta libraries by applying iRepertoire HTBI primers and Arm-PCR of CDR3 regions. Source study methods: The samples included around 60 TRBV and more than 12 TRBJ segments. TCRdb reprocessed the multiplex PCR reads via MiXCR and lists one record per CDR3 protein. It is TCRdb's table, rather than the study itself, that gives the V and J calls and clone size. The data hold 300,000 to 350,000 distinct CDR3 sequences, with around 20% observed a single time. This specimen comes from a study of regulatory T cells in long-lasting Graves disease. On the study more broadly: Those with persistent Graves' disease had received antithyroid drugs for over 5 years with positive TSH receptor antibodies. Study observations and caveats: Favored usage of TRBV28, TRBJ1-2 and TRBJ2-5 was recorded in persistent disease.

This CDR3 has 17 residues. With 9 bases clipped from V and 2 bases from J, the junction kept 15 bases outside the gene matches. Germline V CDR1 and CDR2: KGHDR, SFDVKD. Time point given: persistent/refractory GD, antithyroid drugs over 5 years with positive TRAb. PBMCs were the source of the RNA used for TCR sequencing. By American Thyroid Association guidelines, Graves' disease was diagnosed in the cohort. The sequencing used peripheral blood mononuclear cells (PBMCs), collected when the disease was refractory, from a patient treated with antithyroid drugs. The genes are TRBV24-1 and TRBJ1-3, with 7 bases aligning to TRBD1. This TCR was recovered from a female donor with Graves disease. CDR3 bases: TGTGCCACCCACCCCCGCCCGACAGGGAAAACTGGAAACACCATATATTTT. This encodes CATHPRPTGKTGNTIYF.